This is a list of T cell receptor beta chains from one sample in a study of cytotoxic CD8 clonotypes in ibrutinib-treated CLL. Profiled with immunoSEQ multiplex PCR; TCRdb holds only in-frame clones, not every one. The table lists 150,000 or so clones, roughly 76% of them singletons. The starting material was PBMCs, obtained after 24 months of ibrutinib treatment. The receptors were sampled from a human donor with chronic lymphocytic leukemia. Both conserved end residues are part of each CDR3. The D gene is left open where the match is weak. Clone size is shown for a subset of rows, as once, few, many or a class of expanded clone.

cdr3_aa cdr3_nt d_call clone_size v_call cdr3_length j_call
CATTGTSGETQYF TGTGCCACCACCGGGACTAGCGGGGAGACCCAGTACTTC TRBD2 NA TRBV10-3 13 TRBJ2-5
CASSFEETQYF TGTGCCAGCAGTTTTGAGGAGACCCAGTACTTC NA few TRBV28 11 TRBJ2-5
CASSVAWEGYNEQFF TGTGCCAGCAGCGTAGCGTGGGAGGGCTACAATGAGCAGTTCTTC TRBD2 NA TRBV9 15 TRBJ2-1
CASSQGQGRSLNTEAFF TGCGCCAGCAGCCAAGGACAGGGGAGGTCTTTGAACACTGAAGCTTTCTTT TRBD1 NA TRBV4-1 17 TRBJ1-1
CATDPGIATGELFF TGTGCCACCGACCCGGGGATCGCTACCGGGGAGCTGTTTTTT NA NA TRBV7-9 14 TRBJ2-2
CASSSDTGELFF TGTGCCAGCAGCTCCGACACCGGGGAGCTGTTTTTT NA NA TRBV5-5 12 TRBJ2-2
CASSQDPRGWADTQYF TGCGCCAGCAGCCAAGATCCCCGTGGGTGGGCAGATACGCAGTATTTT NA NA TRBV4-1 16 TRBJ2-3
CASKPGTGVYEQYF TGCGCCAGCAAACCCGGGACAGGGGTGTACGAGCAGTACTTC TRBD1 NA TRBV5-1 14 TRBJ2-7
CASSSGGGYEQYF TGTGCCAGCAGCTCTGGCGGGGGCTACGAGCAGTACTTC TRBD2 few TRBV7-3 13 TRBJ2-7
CASRRGAAYEQYF TGTGCCAGCAGGCGGGGGGCGGCCTACGAGCAGTACTTC TRBD2 many TRBV28 13 TRBJ2-7
CASSWGAEAFF TGCGCCAGCAGCTGGGGGGCTGAAGCTTTCTTT NA once TRBV4-3 11 TRBJ1-1
CASSPNTAHEQYF TGTGCCAGTAGTCCCAACACCGCCCACGAGCAGTACTTC NA few TRBV19 13 TRBJ2-7
CASIQGGLSTEAFF TGTGCCAGCATTCAGGGGGGGCTGAGCACTGAAGCTTTCTTT TRBD1 many TRBV6-6 14 TRBJ1-1
CASNPTGGPDTQYF TGTGCCAGTAATCCGACGGGAGGGCCAGATACGCAGTATTTT TRBD2 NA TRBV2 14 TRBJ2-3